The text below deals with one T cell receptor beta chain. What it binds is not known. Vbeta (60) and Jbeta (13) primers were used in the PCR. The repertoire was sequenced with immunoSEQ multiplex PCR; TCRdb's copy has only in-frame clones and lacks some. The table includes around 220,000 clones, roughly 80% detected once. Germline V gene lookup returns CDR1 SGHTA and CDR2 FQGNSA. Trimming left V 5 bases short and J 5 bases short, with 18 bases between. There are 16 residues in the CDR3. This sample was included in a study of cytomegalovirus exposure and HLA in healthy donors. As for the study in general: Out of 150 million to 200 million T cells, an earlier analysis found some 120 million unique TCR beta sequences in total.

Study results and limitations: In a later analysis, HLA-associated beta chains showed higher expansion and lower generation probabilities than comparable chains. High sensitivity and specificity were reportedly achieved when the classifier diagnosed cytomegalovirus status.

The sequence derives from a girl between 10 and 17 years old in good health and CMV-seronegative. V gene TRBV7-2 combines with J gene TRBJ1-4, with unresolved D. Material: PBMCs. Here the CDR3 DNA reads TGTGCCAGCAGCCATACCAAACAGATCGGAAATGAAAAACTGTTTTTT. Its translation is CASSHTKQIGNEKLFF. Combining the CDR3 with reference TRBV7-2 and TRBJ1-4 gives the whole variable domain GAGVSQSPSNKVTEKGKDVELRCDPISGHTALYWYRQSLGQGLEFLIYFQGNSAPDKSGLPSDRFSAERTGGSVSTLTIQRTQQEDSAVYLCASSHTKQIGNEKLFFGSGTQLSVL.